A selection of T cell receptor beta chains follows, all from one sample in a study of CD8 T cells in Susac syndrome. A single record per CDR3 protein comes from TCRdb applying MiXCR to the immunoSEQ multiplex PCR reads. Seen here are 170,000 or so distinct CDR3 sequences, about 96% observed once, and the top ten hold about 0.13%. Sequenced: CD4+ T cells from PBMCs. Every receptor here comes from a human donor with Susac syndrome. Both conserved end residues are part of each CDR3. The D gene is left open where the match is weak. Part of the rows lack a size; the others show once, few, many or a class for expanded clones.

TRBJ2-7 | - | - | TRBV2 | CASSFSYEQYF | TGTGCCAGCAGTTTCTCCTACGAGCAGTACTTC
TRBJ2-1 | - | - | TRBV7-8 | CASSLRRSWNEQFF | TGTGCCAGCAGCTTACGGCGAAGCTGGAATGAGCAGTTCTTC
TRBJ2-5 | once | TRBD2 | TRBV20-1 | CSASKLAGVQETQYF | TGCAGTGCTAGTAAGCTAGCGGGAGTACAAGAGACCCAGTACTTC
TRBJ1-1 | - | - | TRBV29-1 | CSARYVDMNTEAFF | TGCAGCGCCCGATATGTAGATATGAACACTGAAGCTTTCTTT
TRBJ2-5 | once | - | TRBV18 | CASSRTVQETQYF | TGTGCCAGCTCAAGGACAGTTCAGGAGACCCAGTACTTC
TRBJ2-1 | - | - | TRBV24-1 | CATSDLGEIQRFF | TGTGCCACCAGTGATTTGGGGGAGATTCAGCGGTTCTTC
TRBJ2-5 | once | - | TRBV7-2 | CASSSPAGQETQYF | TGTGCCAGCAGCTCCCCGGCGGGGCAAGAGACCCAGTACTTC
TRBJ2-3 | - | - | TRBV9 | CASSAFVLGTDTQYF | TGTGCCAGCAGCGCCTTCGTACTCGGGACAGATACGCAGTATTTT
TRBJ2-5 | - | - | TRBV20-1 | CSAPGGPGETQYF | TGCAGTGCTCCCGGGGGGCCGGGGGAGACCCAGTACTTC
TRBJ1-1 | - | TRBD1 | TRBV12-3/TRBV12-4 | CASRDGTANTEAFF | TGTGCCAGCAGGGACGGGACAGCGAACACTGAAGCTTTCTTT
TRBJ1-4 | - | - | TRBV12-3/TRBV12-4 | CASSLGVGEKLFF | TGTGCCAGCAGTTTAGGGGTTGGTGAAAAACTGTTTTTT
TRBJ1-2 | - | TRBD1 | TRBV20-1 | CSARATTRQGARGYTF | TGCAGTGCTAGGGCAACTACCAGACAGGGGGCGCGTGGCTACACCTTC
TRBJ2-2 | once | - | TRBV5-6 | CASSLVWRGNTGELFF | TGTGCCAGCAGCTTGGTTTGGAGGGGTAACACCGGGGAGCTGTTTTTT
TRBJ2-1 | - | - | TRBV11-2 | CASSHALKVARSYNEQFF | TGTGCCAGCAGCCACGCCCTCAAAGTAGCCCGATCCTACAATGAGCAGTTCTTC
TRBJ2-1 | - | - | TRBV28 | CASSFFVEAQFF | TGTGCCAGCAGTTTCTTCGTCGAGGCGCAGTTCTTC
TRBJ2-3 | - | - | TRBV24-1 | CATSVGDMPHTDTQYF | TGTGCCACCAGTGTCGGTGACATGCCCCACACAGATACGCAGTATTTT
TRBJ2-5 | - | - | TRBV5-1 | CASSFSAGLGETQYF | TGCGCCAGCAGCTTTTCAGCCGGCTTGGGTGAGACCCAGTACTTC
TRBJ2-6 | - | TRBD1 | TRBV11-2 | CASSLGQTLSGANVLTF | TGTGCCAGCAGCTTGGGACAGACTCTCTCTGGGGCCAACGTCCTGACTTTC
TRBJ2-5 | - | - | TRBV11-1 | CASSLVGQIQETQYF | TGTGCCAGCAGCTTAGTAGGACAGATCCAAGAGACCCAGTACTTC
TRBJ2-1 | - | - | TRBV7-8 | CASSLGVSSYNEQFF | TGTGCCAGCAGCTTAGGGGTTAGCTCCTACAATGAGCAGTTCTTC
TRBJ2-1 | - | - | TRBV9 | CASSFRQGPRVYNEQFF | TGTGCCAGCAGCTTCCGCCAGGGACCACGGGTATACAATGAGCAGTTCTTC
TRBJ2-7 | - | TRBD1 | TRBV5-1 | CASSPGQGEISYEQYF | TGCGCCAGCAGCCCGGGACAGGGGGAAATTTCTTACGAGCAGTACTTC
TRBJ2-5 | - | - | TRBV25-1 | CASAGYQETQYF | TGTGCCAGCGCCGGGTACCAAGAGACCCAGTACTTC
TRBJ2-3 | - | TRBD1 | TRBV2 | CASSGSGGVGDTQYF | TGTGCCAGCAGTGGCTCAGGGGGTGTCGGCGATACGCAGTATTTT
TRBJ2-1 | - | - | TRBV7-9 | CASSLSYEQFF | TGTGCCAGCAGCTTATCTTACGAGCAGTTCTTC
TRBJ1-4 | - | - | TRBV9 | CASSVRGGTNEKLFF | TGTGCCAGCAGCGTAAGGGGAGGGACTAATGAAAAACTGTTTTTT
TRBJ2-7 | - | - | TRBV3-1 | CASSQGLVGNEQYF | TGTGCCAGCAGCCAAGGACTAGTTGGGAACGAGCAGTACTTC
TRBJ2-5 | - | TRBD2 | TRBV30 | CAWRTGLAGGETQYF | TGTGCCTGGAGGACGGGACTAGCGGGGGGAGAGACCCAGTACTTC
TRBJ1-2 | - | - | TRBV21-1 | CASSPNGFPNYGYTF | TGTGCCAGCAGCCCCAACGGGTTCCCTAACTATGGCTACACCTTC
TRBJ2-7 | few | TRBD1 | TRBV28 | CASSPFTGGLYEQYF | TGTGCCAGCAGTCCGTTTACAGGGGGCCTCTACGAGCAGTACTTC